What follows are 10 T cell receptor beta chains derived from one specimen sequenced in a study of blood T cell repertoires in COVID-19. Assay: immunoSEQ multiplex PCR; the TCRdb copy retains only in-frame clones and omits some. The top ten clones hold approximately 11% of a sample with 150,000 or so clones, around 81% of them seen once. The specimen sequenced was peripheral blood. These receptors were collected from a man aged 55-75 years with active or convalescent COVID-19.

This chain uses TRBV3-1 (or the pseudogene TRBV3-2) with TRBJ1-2; TRBD1 is a possible D gene (5 bases). Germline V gene sequence: CDR1 LGHDT, CDR2 YNNKEL (reference sequence). V dropped 1 base and J dropped 7 bases, with 13 bases sitting between them. The CDR3 covers 14 residues. DNA for the CDR3: TGTGCCAGCAGCCAAGTTCCGGGGGAGGGTGGCTACACCTTC. It codes for CASSQVPGEGGYTF.

This chain connects TRBV7-6 to TRBJ1-1; D not resolved. The V end lost 10 bases, the J end lost 7 bases, and 10 bases lay between the germline ends. The CDR3 has 10 amino acids. Germline assignment: CDR1 SGHVS and CDR2 FNYEAQ. CDR3 nucleotide sequence: TGTGCCAACAGTCCGGGTGAAGCTTTCTTT. Its protein is CANSPGEAFF.

In DNA, the CDR3 is TGTGCCAGTAGTTACTTGGATACGCAGTATTTT. This encodes CASSYLDTQYF. The chain couples TRBV19 to TRBJ2-3; no reliable D call. There are 11 residues in the CDR3. V was shortened by 5 bases and J by 6 bases, with 6 bases between the two germline ends. Per germline, CDR1 LNHDA and CDR2 SQIVND (reference sequence). Looking up the rest from reference TRBV19 and TRBJ2-3 gives the full variable domain: DGGITQSPKYLFRKEGQNVTLSCEQNLNHDAMYWYRQDPGQGLRLIYYSQIVNDFQKGDIAEGYSVSREKKESFPLTVTSAQKNPTAFYLCASSYLDTQYFGPGTRLTVL.

A few counts support this clone. V usage is TRBV19 and J usage is TRBJ2-7; perhaps TRBD1 as D (6 bases). This CDR3 is 15 amino acids long. The ends were cut back, 9 bases at V and 3 bases at J, with 21 bases in the middle. In germline, CDR1 is LNHDA, CDR2 SQIVND (reference sequence). The CDR3 DNA follows: TGTGCCAGGGGTCACCATCGGGACACTTACTACGAGCAGTACTTC. As protein: CARGHHRDTYYEQYF.

This clone was recorded a few times. This chain links TRBV13 with TRBJ1-1, with D possibly TRBD1 on 5 matching bases. The CDR3 is 14 residues long. Germline values: CDR1 PRHDT, CDR2 FYEKMQ (reference sequence). Between the trimmed V and J ends, which lost 5 bases and 2 bases, there was a span of 12 bases. Written as DNA, the CDR3 is TGTGCCAGCAGCCCTGACAGAGCAAACACTGAAGCTTTCTTT. It codes for CASSPDRANTEAFF.

This chain uses TRBV9 with TRBJ2-3, with D unresolved. The CDR3 runs 14 residues. CDR1 and CDR2 (germline): SGDLS, YYNGEE. Trimming stripped 3 bases from V and 4 bases from J, with 12 bases between. The CDR3 DNA follows: TGTGCCAGCAGCGGATTGAGAGCGTCAGATACGCAGTATTTT. Translated, it gives CASSGLRASDTQYF.

The V call is TRBV2, the J call TRBJ1-1; possibly TRBD1 for D (5 bases). Germline V lookup: CDR1 SNHLY, CDR2 FYNNEI. V lost 0 bases and J lost 5, with 13 bases in between. The CDR3 totals 15 residues. The DNA of the CDR3 is TGTGCCAGCAGTGAAGCGGCAGGGTTGGGGACTGAAGCTTTCTTT. This sequence encodes CASSEAAGLGTEAFF.

This rearrangement joins TRBV5-1 to TRBJ2-2; D perhaps matches TRBD1 (6 bases). Trimming took off 4 bases at V and 5 bases at J, with 15 bases between the two ends. The CDR3 is made up of 15 amino acids. The germline CDR1 and CDR2 sequences are SGHRS and YFSETQ. CDR3 region: CASSPSGAQTGELFF. CDR3 bases: TGCGCCAGCAGCCCATCAGGGGCCCAAACCGGGGAGCTGTTTTTT. Full variable domain (remainder filled in from reference TRBV5-1 and TRBJ2-2): KAGVTQTPRYLIKTRGQQVTLSCSPISGHRSVSWYQQTPGQGLQFLFEYFSETQRNKGNFPGRFSGRQFSNSRSEMNVSTLELGDSALYLCASSPSGAQTGELFFGEGSRLTVL.

CDR3 protein: CASSEAGGRVQETQYF. For the CDR3, the DNA is TGTGCCAGCAGTGAAGCGGGCGGGAGGGTCCAAGAGACCCAGTACTTC. The V gene is TRBV6-1, the J gene TRBJ2-5; 9 nucleotides align to TRBD2. V was pared by 0 bases and J by 1 base, with 3 bases of the junction left unmatched. The CDR3 spans 16 residues. Germline V lookup: CDR1 MNHNS, CDR2 SASEGT.

The genes are TRBV5-4 and TRBJ2-1; 9 bases map to TRBD2. CDR3 length: 15 amino acids. CDR1 and CDR2 (germline): SGHNT, YYREEE (reference sequence). V trimming: 0 bases; J trimming: 6 bases; junction bases outside the gene matches: 4. CDR3: CASSLDSGGINEQFF. CDR3 coding DNA: TGTGCCAGCAGCTTGGATAGCGGGGGTATCAATGAGCAGTTCTTC.